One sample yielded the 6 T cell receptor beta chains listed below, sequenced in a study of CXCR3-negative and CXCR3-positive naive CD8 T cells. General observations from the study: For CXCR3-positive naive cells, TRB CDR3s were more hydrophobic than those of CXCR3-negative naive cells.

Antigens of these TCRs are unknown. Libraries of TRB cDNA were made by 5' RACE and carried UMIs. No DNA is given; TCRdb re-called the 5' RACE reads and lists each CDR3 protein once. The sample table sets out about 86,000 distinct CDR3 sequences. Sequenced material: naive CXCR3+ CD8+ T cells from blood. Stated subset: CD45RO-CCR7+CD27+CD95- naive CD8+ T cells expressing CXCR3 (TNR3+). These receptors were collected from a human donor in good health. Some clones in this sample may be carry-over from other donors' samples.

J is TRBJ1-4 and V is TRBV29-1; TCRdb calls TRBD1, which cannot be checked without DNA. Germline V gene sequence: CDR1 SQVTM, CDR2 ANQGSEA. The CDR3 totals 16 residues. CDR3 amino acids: CSVREMDTATNEKLFF. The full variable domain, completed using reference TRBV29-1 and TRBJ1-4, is SAVISQKPSRDICQRGTSLTIQCQVDSQVTMMFWYRQQPGQSLTLIATANQGSEATYESGFVIDKFPISRPNLTFSTLTVSNMSPEDSSIYLCSVREMDTATNEKLFFGSGTQLSVL.

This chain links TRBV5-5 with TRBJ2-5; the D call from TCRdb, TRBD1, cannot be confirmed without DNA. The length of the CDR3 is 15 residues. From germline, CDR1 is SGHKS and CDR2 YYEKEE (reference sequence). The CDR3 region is CASSLWDSVQETQYF.

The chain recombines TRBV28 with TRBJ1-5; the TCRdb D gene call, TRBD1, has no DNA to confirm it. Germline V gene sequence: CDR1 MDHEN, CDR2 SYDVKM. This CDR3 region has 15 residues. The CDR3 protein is CATTRGARGNQPQHF.

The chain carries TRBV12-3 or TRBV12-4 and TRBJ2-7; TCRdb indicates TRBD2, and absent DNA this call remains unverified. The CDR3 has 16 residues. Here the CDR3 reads CASGSTSGGLSYEQYF.

The CDR3 loop reads CASSAFLDTQYF. V is TRBV9 and J is TRBJ2-3. CDR1 and CDR2 from the germline V gene are SGDLS and YYNGEE. The CDR3 length is 12 residues.

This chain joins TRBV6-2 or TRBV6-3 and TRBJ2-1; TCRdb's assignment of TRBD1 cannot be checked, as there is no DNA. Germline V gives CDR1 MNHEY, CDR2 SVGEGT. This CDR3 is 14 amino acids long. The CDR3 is CASSLMDTYNEQFF.